Listed here are 29 T cell receptor beta chains from one sample, sequenced in a study of T cell responses to AZD1222 COVID-19 vaccine. Profiled with immunoSEQ multiplex PCR; TCRdb holds only in-frame clones, not every one. This sample has approximately 84,000 clones, with around 87% found just once. The sample here was peripheral blood, taken 28 days after the second AZD1222 dose. These receptors were collected from an adult who received the AZD1222 COVID-19 vaccine.

The CDR3: CASSQAQETQYF. DNA of the CDR3: TGTGCCAGCAGCCAAGCCCAAGAGACCCAGTACTTC. This chain joins TRBV5-4 and TRBJ2-5, with D unclear. V lost 4 bases to trimming and J lost 1 base, with 5 bases between them. The CDR3 extends over 12 amino acids. Germline lookup yields CDR1 SGHNT and CDR2 YYREEE (reference sequence).

The chain is built from TRBV4-1 and TRBJ2-7, with TRBD1 as a possible D gene (5 bases). This CDR3 spans 16 amino acids. In germline, CDR1 is MGHRA, CDR2 YSYEKL. V lost 0 bases and J lost 5, with 17 bases in between. In DNA form, the CDR3 reads TGCGCCAGCAGCCAAGATTGGGAACAGGTAATCCACGAGCAGTACTTC. Translation: CASSQDWEQVIHEQYF.

The V call is TRBV19, the J call TRBJ1-5; D is perhaps TRBD1 (5 bases). Germline CDR1 reads LNHDA; CDR2 reads SQIVND (reference sequence). V was cut by 7 bases and J by 5 bases, with 15 bases left in between. CDR3 length: 14 amino acids. CDR3 DNA sequence: TGTGCCAGTACCTCGGGCAGGGAGTATCAGCCCCAGCATTTT. It is translated as CASTSGREYQPQHF.

This clone was observed a single time. The DNA for the CDR3 is TGTGCCAGCAGTTTGGGGGGTAAACCCCTCCACTTT. Amino acids: CASSLGGKPLHF. The chain carries TRBV12-3 or TRBV12-4 and TRBJ1-6, with TRBD1 as a possible D gene (5 bases). The CDR3 runs 12 residues. Trimming cost V 3 bases and J 12 bases, with 9 bases left between them.

The chain recombines TRBV30 with TRBJ1-2, with D hard to call. Germline values: CDR1 GTSNPN, CDR2 SVGIG (reference sequence). Trimming left V 2 bases short and J 7 bases short, with 11 bases between. The length of the CDR3 is 12 residues. The CDR3 DNA sequence: TGTGCCTGGAGTAGGCCCGTCGCTGGCTACACCTTC. It encodes CAWSRPVAGYTF.

The J gene is TRBJ1-1, the V gene TRBV15; no firm D call. This CDR3 is 16 amino acids long. Germline V lookup: CDR1 LNHNV, CDR2 YYDKDF (reference sequence). V lost 2 bases, J lost 3 bases, and 16 bases lay in between. The CDR3 DNA reads as TGTGCCACCAGCAGACATTCGAGGGCTTCGGACACTGAAGCTTTCTTT. It encodes CATSRHSRASDTEAFF.

The chain couples TRBV5-1 to TRBJ1-2; TRBD1 matches 10 bases. CDR1 and CDR2 (germline): SGHRS, YFSETQ. This CDR3 is 15 amino acids long. Trimming cost V 2 bases and J 8 bases; bases outside gene matches: 9. The CDR3 nucleotides read TGCGCCAGCAGCTTTTCCGGGACAGGGGTTCTAGGCTACACCTTC. This gives the protein CASSFSGTGVLGYTF.

This chain joins TRBV2 and TRBJ1-2; tentatively, D is TRBD1 (6 bases). The CDR3 contains 13 residues. Trimming shortened V by 6 bases and J by 2 bases, and 10 bases separated the two germline ends. Germline values: CDR1 SNHLY, CDR2 FYNNEI. The DNA for the CDR3 is TGTGCCAGCAGGCAGGGGCTAAACTATGGCTACACCTTC. Its translation is CASRQGLNYGYTF.

Points on this clone: A junction end diverges from the germline sequence, so it may reflect a read error. The gene calls are TRBV7-7 and TRBJ2-5; tentative D call: TRBD1 (5 bases). The CDR3 runs 16 residues. Per germline, CDR1 SSHAT and CDR2 FNYEAQ (reference sequence). This CDR3 reads CASSLNPRTKGETQYF. Here the CDR3 DNA reads TGTGCTAGCAGCTTAAACCCTCGGACAAAAGGGGAGACCCAGTACTTC. Full variable domain (remainder filled in from reference TRBV7-7 and TRBJ2-5): GAGVSQSPRYKVTKRGQDVTLRCDPISSHATLYWYQQALGQGPEFLTYFNYEAQPDKSGLPSDRFSAERPEGSISTLTIQRTEQRDSAMYRCASSLNPRTKGETQYFGPGTRLLVL.

The rearrangement links TRBV11-2 to TRBJ1-2; TRBD1 might be the D (5 bases). This CDR3 spans 14 amino acids. The V gene's germline CDR1 is SGHAT and CDR2 FQNNGV. The ends were cut back, 4 bases at V and 1 base at J, with 10 bases in the middle. CDR3 DNA: TGTGCCAGCAGCTCCAGTAGGGGTAACTATGGCTACACCTTC. Translating gives CASSSSRGNYGYTF.

The chain links TRBV7-2 to TRBJ1-2; 10 bases fit TRBD1. This CDR3 has 16 residues. V dropped 5 bases and J dropped 0; count of bases not matched to a gene: 6. Germline V gene data show CDR1 as SGHTA and CDR2 as FQGNSA. The CDR3 sequence is CASSPGTGATNYGYTF. The CDR3 DNA is TGTGCCAGCAGCCCCGGGACAGGGGCTACTAACTATGGCTACACCTTC.

V is TRBV4-3 and J is TRBJ2-7; D gene uncertain. The CDR3 sequence is 15 residues long. V lost 4 bases, J lost 2 bases, and 15 bases lay in between. Germline-derived CDR1 and CDR2 are LGHNA and YSLEER. As DNA, the CDR3 is TGCGCCAGCAGCCTCCTACCTGAAGGGCCCTACGAGCAGTACTTC. Protein product: CASSLLPEGPYEQYF.

J is TRBJ1-2 and V is TRBV6-5, with 10 positions matching TRBD1. The V segment lost 6 bases and the J segment 11 bases; nucleotides outside the gene matches: 9. Germline V gene data show CDR1 as MNHEY and CDR2 as SVGAGI. The CDR3 totals 13 residues. The CDR3 bases are TGTGCCAGCAGGATGGACAGGGGGTTACGGTACACCTTC. The encoded protein is CASRMDRGLRYTF.

This clone was counted a few times. V gene TRBV12-3 or TRBV12-4 combines with J gene TRBJ1-1; D gene uncertain. The CDR3 covers 13 residues. Trimming took off 6 bases at V and 4 bases at J, with 12 bases between the two ends. The CDR3 bases are TGTGCCAGCAGCCTCGGCCCGGGCACTGAAGCTTTCTTT. As protein: CASSLGPGTEAFF.

The CDR3 protein is CASSQDLTPGLIYGYTF. DNA of the CDR3: TGCGCCAGCAGCCAAGATTTAACCCCGGGACTGATATATGGCTACACCTTC. The V and J genes are TRBV4-1 and TRBJ1-2; maybe TRBD1 (5 bases). The V end was cut by 0 bases, the J end by 5 bases, with 19 bases between. This CDR3 has 17 residues. Germline V lookup: CDR1 MGHRA, CDR2 YSYEKL.

The rearrangement links TRBV6-5 to TRBJ2-7; D remains unclear. Germline CDR1 MNHEY, CDR2 SVGAGI. The V and J ends lost 6 bases and 3 bases respectively, with 9 bases between them. CDR3 length: 12 residues. The DNA for the CDR3 is TGTGCCAGCAGAGGTCCGGACTACGAGCAGTACTTC. Its protein is CASRGPDYEQYF.

The V and J genes are TRBV20-1 and TRBJ2-7; TRBD1 is a possible D gene (5 bases). The V gene's germline CDR1 is DFQATT and CDR2 SNEGSKA (reference sequence). The length of the CDR3 is 11 residues. V was pared by 3 bases and J by 3 bases, with 6 bases between. CDR3 in DNA: TGCAGTGCTAGCGACAGCTACGAGCAGTACTTC. It yields the protein CSASDSYEQYF.

V gene TRBV2 combines with J gene TRBJ1-1; the match to TRBD1 covers 8 bases. The CDR3 covers 18 residues. Germline lookup yields CDR1 SNHLY and CDR2 FYNNEI. The J segment lost 4 bases and the V segment lost 7 bases, leaving 20 bases of the junction unmatched. CDR3 sequence reads: CASTRTGSDLGRSTEAFF. In DNA, the CDR3 is TGTGCCAGCACCCGGACAGGGTCCGACTTAGGACGGAGCACTGAAGCTTTCTTT.

The chain employs TRBV30 and TRBJ2-3; no clear D gene. The CDR3 sequence is 13 residues long. Germline assignment: CDR1 GTSNPN and CDR2 SVGIG (reference sequence). Trimming removed 7 bases from V and 3 bases from J, with 14 bases in between. This CDR3 reads CAFRRTGTDTQYF. The CDR3 region has the DNA TGTGCCTTCCGCCGTACCGGGACAGATACGCAGTATTTT.

The V call is TRBV12-3 or TRBV12-4, the J call TRBJ2-3, with D perhaps assigned TRBD1 or TRBD2 (5 bases each). The ends were cut back, 3 bases at V and 5 bases at J, with 9 bases in the middle. The CDR3 totals 13 residues. In DNA, the CDR3 is TGTGCCAGCAGTTTGGAGAGGGGAGATACGCAGTATTTT. Residues: CASSLERGDTQYF.

The chain couples TRBV11-2 to TRBJ2-7; D not resolved. The ends were cut back, 7 bases at V and 6 bases at J, with 16 bases in the middle. From germline, CDR1 is SGHAT and CDR2 FQNNGV. The CDR3 totals 13 residues. The CDR3 region is CASTLPPSREQYF. Here the CDR3 DNA reads TGTGCCAGCACCCTACCTCCTTCGCGCGAGCAGTACTTC.

The genes are TRBV11-2 and TRBJ2-1, with D perhaps TRBD1 (6 bases). Per germline, CDR1 SGHAT and CDR2 FQNNGV. The CDR3 spans 13 residues. Trimming removed 1 base at V and 8 bases at J, with 9 bases between. This chain's CDR3 is CASSLARQDEQFF. The DNA of the CDR3 is TGTGCCAGCAGCTTAGCCCGACAGGATGAGCAGTTCTTC. The complete variable domain, with remaining parts taken from reference TRBV11-2 and TRBJ2-1, reads EAGVAQSPRYKIIEKRQSVAFWCNPISGHATLYWYQQILGQGPKLLIQFQNNGVVDDSQLPKDRFSAERLKGVDSTLKIQPAKLEDSAVYLCASSLARQDEQFFGPGTRLTVL.

This clone turned up a few times. This chain links TRBV5-4 with TRBJ2-5, with D perhaps TRBD1 or TRBD2 (5 bases each). Germline CDR1 reads SGHNT; CDR2 reads YYREEE (reference sequence). This CDR3 has 14 residues. Deletions cut 0 bases from V and 3 bases from J, with 9 bases between. This CDR3 reads CASSLGLGEETQYF. The CDR3 nucleotides are TGTGCCAGCAGCTTGGGCCTGGGGGAAGAGACCCAGTACTTC.

Only one count was recorded for this clone. This rearrangement joins TRBV11-1 to TRBJ2-5; D gene ambiguous. This CDR3 contains 13 residues. Germline assignment: CDR1 SGHAT and CDR2 FQDESV (reference sequence). Trimming removed 3 bases at V and 1 base at J, with 6 bases between. CDR3 residues: CASSFGSQETQYF. The CDR3 DNA follows: TGTGCCAGCAGCTTCGGCAGCCAAGAGACCCAGTACTTC.

The chain is built from TRBV13 and TRBJ1-1, with a possible D match to TRBD1 (6 bases). The CDR3 covers 19 residues. The germline V and J ends were trimmed by 7 bases and 2 bases, with 29 bases remaining between them. Germline V gives CDR1 PRHDT, CDR2 FYEKMQ (reference sequence). The chain's CDR3 is CASTAAGGGTYSPNTEAFF. Written as DNA, the CDR3 is TGTGCCAGCACCGCGGCGGGGGGCGGGACCTATTCCCCAAACACTGAAGCTTTCTTT.

This chain connects TRBV19 to TRBJ1-4; 7 positions agree with TRBD1. Germline CDR1 reads LNHDA; CDR2 reads SQIVND (reference sequence). The CDR3 has 15 residues. V lost 3 bases, J lost 5 bases, and 6 bases stayed unmatched. CDR3 sequence (DNA): TGTGCCAGTAGTATTCGACAGGGTGGGAATGAAAAACTGTTTTTT. Protein sequence: CASSIRQGGNEKLFF.

This clone appeared a single time. J is TRBJ1-4 and V is TRBV30, with TRBD1 matching 7 bases. Germline CDR1 reads GTSNPN; CDR2 reads SVGIG (reference sequence). Trimming cost V 5 bases and J 4 bases; bases outside gene matches: 7. This CDR3 spans 14 amino acids. The CDR3 sequence is CAWGQDRVNEKLFF. CDR3 DNA: TGTGCCTGGGGCCAAGACAGGGTTAATGAAAAACTGTTTTTT.

The chain couples TRBV19 to TRBJ1-5, with D unclear. CDR3 size: 15 residues. Trimming took 4 bases from V and 1 from J, leaving 11 bases between them. Per germline, CDR1 LNHDA and CDR2 SQIVND (reference sequence). The CDR3 loop reads CASSSWTGSNQPQHF. CDR3 nucleotide sequence: TGTGCCAGTAGTAGTTGGACGGGGAGCAATCAGCCCCAGCATTTT.

CDR3 in amino acids: CASSETDSNQPQHF. Here the CDR3 DNA reads TGTGCCAGCAGCGAGACAGATAGCAATCAGCCCCAGCATTTT. V gene TRBV9 combines with J gene TRBJ1-5; possible D gene TRBD1, 5 bases. The CDR3 has 14 residues. Trimming removed 3 bases at V and 0 bases at J, with 7 bases between. Per the germline V gene, CDR1 is SGDLS and CDR2 is YYNGEE. Full variable domain (remainder filled in from reference TRBV9 and TRBJ1-5): DSGVTQTPKHLITATGQRVTLRCSPRSGDLSVYWYQQSLDQGLQFLIQYYNGEERAKGNILERFSAQQFPDLHSELNLSSLELGDSALYFCASSETDSNQPQHFGDGTRLSIL.